This TCR beta chain emerged from a study of blood T cell repertoires in COVID-19. Study summary: Italy, Spain and the United States were the sources of the convalescent and acute COVID-19 samples. Nucleic acid was either cDNA or gDNA, and it came from T cells, B-cell-depleted T cells, or PBMCs.

The CDR3 spans 12 residues. V was clipped by 8 bases and J by 3 bases, with 8 bases between them. Germline lookup yields CDR1 MNHEY and CDR2 SVGAGI. The table lists this clone with a count of one. Study processing details: Quantification of nucleated cells was approximated via reference gene primer amplification. Repertoires were generated with immunoSEQ multiplex PCR, while TCRdb's copy carries only in-frame clones and drops some. V and J calls and clone size come straight from that table; D and trimming were deduced from the DNA. This sample has more than 200,000 clones; 88% occur once, and the top ten carry over 1.5%.

The rearrangement links TRBV6-5 to TRBJ1-3; D is unclear. The sample was peripheral blood. The sequence was collected from a man aged 65-85 years with acute or convalescent COVID-19. The DNA for the CDR3 is TGTGCCAGCGTGTCTAATGGAAACACCATATATTTT. Residues: CASVSNGNTIYF.